The clone carrying this T cell receptor (beta chain) was counted ten times or more. Antigen unknown. This entry is derived from a study of T cells in Graves' hyperthyroidism and ophthalmopathy. Points from the study as a whole: Most thyroid clonotypes expanded above 0.001 appeared in blood too.

Patients were aged 18 to 65, had disease duration under 2 months, and had newly diagnosed hyperthyroidism. The V and J ends lost 8 bases and 4 bases, in that order; junction bases with no gene match: 4. The CDR3 totals 13 residues. Looked up from germline, CDR1 is SEHNR and CDR2 is FQNEAQ (reference sequence). It was RNA transcripts that yielded the amplified TCR beta CDR3 regions. HTBI primers were employed in a first-round RT-PCR of the TCR CDR3. TCRdb processed the multiplex PCR reads anew with MiXCR; each CDR3 protein has one entry. The profile shows hundreds of thousands of distinct CDR3 sequences, about 15% of them singletons.

The receptor's source is a woman aged 18-35 years with Graves' hyperthyroidism. The chain recombines TRBV7-9 with TRBJ2-1, with 8 bases lining up with TRBD2. The material sequenced was blood. Written as DNA, the CDR3 is TGTGCCAGCGGCCCTAGCGGGTACAATGAGCAGTTCTTC. It codes for CASGPSGYNEQFF.